This T cell receptor beta chain derives from a study of radiation and T cells in renal cell carcinoma. The CDR3 extends over 16 amino acids. The germline gives CDR1 LGHNA, CDR2 YNFKEQ. Trimming took off 0 bases at V and 0 bases at J, with 12 bases between the two ends. Time point of the sample: baseline pretreatment blood. As to treatment: 15 Gy SBRT to primary tumor, nephrectomy 4 weeks later. Radiation-treated patients gave blood at baseline, week 2 and week 4. Sequencing was performed with immunoSEQ multiplex PCR; in TCRdb, only in-frame clones are kept and a portion is missing. The sample lists 70,000 to 95,000 clones; about 79% were seen once.

The chain has TRBV4-2 and TRBJ2-7; no clear D gene. This sequence originates from a man aged 55-75 years with renal cell carcinoma. The source material was blood, sampled from a patient whose treatment included radiotherapy and nephrectomy. The CDR3 DNA is TGTGCCAGCAGCCAAGATCCAGGTTCCAGCTCCTACGAGCAGTACTTC. Translating it yields CASSQDPGSSSYEQYF.